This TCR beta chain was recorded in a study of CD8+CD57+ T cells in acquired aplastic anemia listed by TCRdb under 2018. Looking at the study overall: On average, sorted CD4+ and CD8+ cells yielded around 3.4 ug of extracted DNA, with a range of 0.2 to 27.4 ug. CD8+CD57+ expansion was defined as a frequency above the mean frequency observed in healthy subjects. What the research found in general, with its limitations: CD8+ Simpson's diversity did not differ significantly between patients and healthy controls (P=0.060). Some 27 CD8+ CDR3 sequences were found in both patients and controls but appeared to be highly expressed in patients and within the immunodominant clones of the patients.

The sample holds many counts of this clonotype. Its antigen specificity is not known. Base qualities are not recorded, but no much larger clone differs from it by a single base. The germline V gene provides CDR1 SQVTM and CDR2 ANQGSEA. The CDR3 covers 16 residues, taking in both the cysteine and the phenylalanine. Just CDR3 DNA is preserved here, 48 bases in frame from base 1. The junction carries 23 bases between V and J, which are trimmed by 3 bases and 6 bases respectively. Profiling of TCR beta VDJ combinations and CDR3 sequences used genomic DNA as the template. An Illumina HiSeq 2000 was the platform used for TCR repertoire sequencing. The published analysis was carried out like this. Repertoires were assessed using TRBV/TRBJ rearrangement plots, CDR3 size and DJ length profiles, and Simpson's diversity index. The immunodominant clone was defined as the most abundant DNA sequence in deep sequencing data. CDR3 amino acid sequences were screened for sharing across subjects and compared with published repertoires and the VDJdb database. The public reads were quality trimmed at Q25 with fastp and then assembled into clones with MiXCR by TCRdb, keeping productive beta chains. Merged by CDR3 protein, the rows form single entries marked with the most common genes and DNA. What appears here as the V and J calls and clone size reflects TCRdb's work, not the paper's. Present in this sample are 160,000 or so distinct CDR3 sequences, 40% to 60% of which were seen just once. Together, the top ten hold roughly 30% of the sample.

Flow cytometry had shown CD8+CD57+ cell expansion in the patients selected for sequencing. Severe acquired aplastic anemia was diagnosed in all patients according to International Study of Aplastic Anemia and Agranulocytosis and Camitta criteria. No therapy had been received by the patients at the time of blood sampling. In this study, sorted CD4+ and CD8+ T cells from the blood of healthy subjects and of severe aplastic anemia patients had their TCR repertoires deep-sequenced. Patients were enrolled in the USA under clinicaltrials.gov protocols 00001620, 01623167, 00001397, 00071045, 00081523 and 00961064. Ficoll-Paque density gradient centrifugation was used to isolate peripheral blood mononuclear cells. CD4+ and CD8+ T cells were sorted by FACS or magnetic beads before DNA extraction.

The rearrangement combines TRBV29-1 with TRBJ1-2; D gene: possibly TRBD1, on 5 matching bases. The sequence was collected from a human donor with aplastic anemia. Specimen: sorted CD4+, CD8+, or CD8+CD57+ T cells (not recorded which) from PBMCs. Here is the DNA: TGCAGCGTTGAGGCCCTTGGGGGGTGGGAGGAGAATGGCTACACCTTC. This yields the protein CSVEALGGWEENGYTF.